What follows is one T cell receptor beta chain and its context. This CDR3 region has 14 residues. Germline-derived CDR1 and CDR2 are SGHVS and FNYEAQ. The V segment lost 6 bases and the J segment 7 bases; nucleotides outside the gene matches: 2. As for time point: patch test 3, about 24 weeks after DPC sensitization. As to treatment: therapeutic diphenylcyclopropenone sensitization with weekly scalp DPC. This sample stems from a study of human T cells and chemical hapten exposure. Study in general: Skin on the upper inner arm, roughly 2 cm by roughly 2 cm in size, was sensitized with 2% DPC.

TCRdb reanalysed the RACE reads using MiXCR and keeps one entry per CDR3 protein. The table lists roughly 150,000 distinct CDR3 sequences, roughly 25% of them singletons, with about 2% in the top ten. The TCR originated in a woman in her late teens or twenties with alopecia areata. Some clones in this sample may be carry-over from other donors' samples. Sample: whole blood, taken in connection with sensitization to the hapten diphenylcyclopropenone (DPC). The chain is built from TRBV7-6 and TRBJ1-6, with 11 bases lining up with TRBD1. CDR3 sequence: CASRGQGGNSPLHF. The DNA for the CDR3 is TGTGCCAGCAGGGGACAGGGGGGAAATTCACCCCTCCACTTT.